A single sample gave rise to the 5 T cell receptor beta chains below, sequenced in a study of blood T cells in healthy people across ages (dated by TCRdb to the mid-2010s). Library construction relied on 5' RACE. The sequencer listed for this sample is Illumina HiSeq 2500. A second about 7 to 11 cycle PCR used a sample-barcoded 5' primer and a J-beta primer mix. The public reads were quality trimmed at Q25 with fastp and then assembled into clones with MiXCR by TCRdb, keeping productive beta chains. Under each unique CDR3 protein, matching rows form one entry showing the most common genes and DNA. The sample table lists more than 700,000 distinct CDR3 sequences, less than 70% of them with a count of one. The top ten constitute roughly 40% of the sample. Sequencing used blood. These receptors came from an elderly man in good health.

The chain employs TRBV5-1 and TRBJ2-5; the D gene is possibly TRBD1 (6 bases). This CDR3 region has 15 residues. Trimming removed 4 bases at V and 3 bases at J, with 16 bases between. Germline lookup yields CDR1 SGHRS and CDR2 YFSETQ. The CDR3 nucleotides are TGCGCCAGCAGCCCTGGACAGATAGACGAAGAGACCCAGTACTTC. Translating it yields CASSPGQIDEETQYF.

The J gene is TRBJ2-3, the V gene TRBV12-3 or TRBV12-4; the D is unclear. V was clipped by 7 bases and J by 0 bases, with 14 bases between them. This CDR3 comprises 15 residues. The CDR3 nucleotides read TGTGCCAGCATTCCTTTCCTAGGGAGCACAGATACGCAGTATTTT. It yields the protein CASIPFLGSTDTQYF.

J is TRBJ2-1 and V is TRBV11-2, with 9 bases that match TRBD2. Germline CDR1 reads SGHAT; CDR2 reads FQNNGV. This CDR3 has 20 amino acids. V was clipped by 3 bases and J by 7 bases; unmatched bases: 22. In DNA, the CDR3 is TGTGCCAGCAGCTTGCCCAGGGGCGGTTCGGGCGGGAGGGCACGGAATGAGCAGTTCTTC. This sequence encodes CASSLPRGGSGGRARNEQFF.

The CDR3 DNA follows: TGCAGCGCCCTTCTCCTTCAGGGGGCGAGCTCCTACGAGCAGTACTTC. Its protein is CSALLLQGASSYEQYF. This chain links TRBV29-1 with TRBJ2-7; 8 bases are a match to TRBD1. The CDR3 has 16 residues. Germline loops: CDR1 SQVTM, CDR2 ANQGSEA. V trimming: 7 bases; J trimming: 0 bases; junction bases outside the gene matches: 14.

The rearrangement joins TRBV6-5 to TRBJ2-3, with no clear D. The germline V gene has CDR1 MNHEY and CDR2 SVGAGI. V was trimmed by 2 bases and J by 3 bases, leaving 12 bases between them. CDR3 length equals 15 residues. CDR3: CASSYRTPMTDTQYF. The CDR3 DNA reads TGTGCCAGCAGTTACCGGACCCCCATGACAGATACGCAGTATTTT.